Each of the 30 T cell receptor beta chains below was sequenced from the same sample in a study of cytomegalovirus exposure and HLA in healthy donors. A multiplex PCR was run with 60 Vbeta primers and 13 Jbeta primers. The repertoire was sequenced with immunoSEQ multiplex PCR; TCRdb's copy has only in-frame clones and lacks some. The sample yields approximately 110,000 clones, around 80% seen once. Sequencing was performed on PBMCs. The receptor set was obtained from a man over 45 in good health and CMV-seronegative.

This clone is a singleton in its sample. This chain links TRBV28 with TRBJ2-7; D is undetermined. Trimming took off 6 bases at V and 6 bases at J, with 9 bases between the two ends. Germline CDR1 reads MDHEN; CDR2 reads SYDVKM. The CDR3 has 11 residues. CDR3 in DNA: TGTGCCAGCAGCCGCCCCGGCGAGCAGTACTTC. Amino acid sequence: CASSRPGEQYF.

The chain couples TRBV19 to TRBJ2-3; 7 nucleotides match TRBD2. The germline gives CDR1 LNHDA, CDR2 SQIVND (reference sequence). This CDR3 contains 16 residues. Trimming cost V 3 bases and J 1 base; bases outside gene matches: 7. In nucleotides, the CDR3 is TGTGCCAGTAGTATTAGAGCGGGGCTAGGCACAGATACGCAGTATTTT. Translating gives CASSIRAGLGTDTQYF.

V usage is TRBV11-2 and J usage is TRBJ2-7; D gene ambiguous. Germline V lookup: CDR1 SGHAT, CDR2 FQNNGV. The CDR3 spans 12 residues. The V end was cut by 5 bases, the J end by 0 bases, with 5 bases between. CDR3 amino acids: CASSLRSYEQYF. CDR3 DNA: TGTGCCAGCAGCCTGCGCTCCTACGAGCAGTACTTC.

The chain uses TRBV10-1 and TRBJ2-1; TRBD2 agrees at 9 bases. This CDR3 spans 16 amino acids. The junction had 13 bases not matched to a gene; V was cut back by 7 bases and J by 6 bases. Germline CDR1 WNHNN, CDR2 SYGVQD (reference sequence). The CDR3 is CASMLSLAGHSNEQFF. CDR3 nucleotide sequence: TGCGCCAGCATGCTTAGCCTAGCGGGGCATAGCAATGAGCAGTTCTTC.

CDR3 sequence (DNA): TGTGCCAGTAGTCCCGGGACTAGCGTAAGCACAGATACGCAGTATTTT. Encoded protein: CASSPGTSVSTDTQYF. The genes are TRBV19 and TRBJ2-3; TRBD2 matches 10 bases. Germline V CDR1 and CDR2: LNHDA, SQIVND (reference sequence). The CDR3 has 16 residues. J was trimmed by 0 bases and V by 5 bases; bases with no gene match: 5.

The chain recombines TRBV7-2 with TRBJ1-1, with D maybe TRBD1 (5 bases). Germline CDR1 reads SGHTA; CDR2 reads FQGNSA. The CDR3 runs 14 residues. The V end was cut by 0 bases, the J end by 5 bases, with 10 bases between. This chain's CDR3 is CASSLAARVTEAFF. The CDR3 DNA is TGTGCCAGCAGCTTAGCGGCCAGGGTTACTGAAGCTTTCTTT.

The chain employs TRBV9 and TRBJ1-1, with D possibly matching TRBD1 (6 bases). V lost 2 bases to trimming and J lost 2 bases, with 10 bases between them. CDR3 size: 14 residues. Germline CDR1 and CDR2: SGDLS and YYNGEE. CDR3 coding DNA: TGTGCCAGCAGCGTGGCAGGGGTTAACACTGAAGCTTTCTTT. Amino acid sequence: CASSVAGVNTEAFF.

The CDR3 DNA follows: TGTGCCAGCAGCTTAGGCGCCGACACCCCAGATGGCTACACCTTC. Residues: CASSLGADTPDGYTF. The rearrangement joins TRBV7-2 to TRBJ1-2; D not certain. This CDR3 has 15 amino acids. Trimming shortened V by 1 base and J by 6 bases, and 15 bases separated the two germline ends. The germline gives CDR1 SGHTA, CDR2 FQGNSA. The entire variable domain, with the rest obtained from reference TRBV7-2 and TRBJ1-2, is as follows: GAGVSQSPSNKVTEKGKDVELRCDPISGHTALYWYRQSLGQGLEFLIYFQGNSAPDKSGLPSDRFSAERTGGSVSTLTIQRTQQEDSAVYLCASSLGADTPDGYTFGSGTRLTVV.

V and J are TRBV7-7 and TRBJ2-5; 10 nucleotides agree with TRBD1. The CDR3 length is 15 residues. With 5 bases clipped from V and 6 bases from J, the junction kept 9 bases outside the gene matches. Germline V gene data show CDR1 as SSHAT and CDR2 as FNYEAQ (reference sequence). The CDR3 DNA follows: TGTGCCAGCAGCCCCGGGACAGGGGATACGAAGACCCAGTACTTC. Its translation is CASSPGTGDTKTQYF.

The rearrangement links TRBV12-5 to TRBJ2-2; 10 bases agree with TRBD2. The CDR3 has 15 residues. Germline V lookup: CDR1 LGHNT, CDR2 FRNRAP. Unmatched junction bases numbered 4, after V lost 6 bases and J lost 3 bases. The CDR3 spells CASGASGRYTGELFF. CDR3 in DNA: TGTGCTAGTGGGGCTAGCGGGAGATACACCGGGGAGCTGTTTTTT.

The chain has TRBV11-3 and TRBJ2-1; tentatively, D is TRBD2 (7 bases). Trimming took 4 bases from V and 4 from J, leaving 11 bases between them. Germline values: CDR1 SGHNT, CDR2 YENEEA. This CDR3 is built from 14 residues. The CDR3 reads CASSSRGAYNEQFF. The CDR3 region has the DNA TGTGCCAGCAGCTCCCGGGGGGCTTACAATGAGCAGTTCTTC.

V and J are TRBV5-1 and TRBJ2-7; TRBD2 is a possible D gene (7 bases). This CDR3 is 13 amino acids long. Trimming took off 4 bases at V and 6 bases at J, with 14 bases between the two ends. CDR1 SGHRS and CDR2 YFSETQ come from the germline V gene. The CDR3 DNA reads as TGCGCCAGCAGCGGGCAGGGAGGGGGCGAGCAGTACTTC. The encoded protein is CASSGQGGGEQYF.

V is TRBV6-5 and J is TRBJ2-7; TRBD1 is a possible D gene (5 bases). This CDR3 is 14 amino acids long. Trimming removed 4 bases from V and 5 bases from J, with 15 bases in between. Germline lookup yields CDR1 MNHEY and CDR2 SVGAGI. CDR3 region: CASSSGQGIDEQYF. Written as DNA, the CDR3 is TGTGCCAGCAGTTCCGGGCAGGGAATAGACGAGCAGTACTTC.

This chain connects TRBV11-2 to TRBJ2-7; a weak D match, TRBD2 (5 bases). The CDR3 runs 14 residues. CDR1 is SGHAT, CDR2 FQNNGV, per germline. V dropped 4 bases and J dropped 3 bases, with 13 bases sitting between them. The CDR3 reads CASSSKSGDYEQYF. The DNA of the CDR3 is TGTGCCAGCAGCTCCAAAAGCGGAGACTACGAGCAGTACTTC.

CDR3 loop: CASSSLAGGSGEQYF. Written as DNA, the CDR3 is TGCGCCAGCAGCTCATTAGCGGGAGGGTCGGGCGAGCAGTACTTC. V and J are TRBV5-1 and TRBJ2-7, with 11 nucleotides matching TRBD2. V shed 3 bases, J shed 6 bases, and the junction held 8 bases outside the gene matches. This CDR3 is 15 amino acids long. CDR1 SGHRS and CDR2 YFSETQ come from the germline V gene.

This chain connects TRBV6-5 to TRBJ1-6; 7 bases fit TRBD1. This CDR3 contains 15 residues. The J segment lost 10 bases and the V segment lost 2 bases, leaving 8 bases of the junction unmatched. Germline V gives CDR1 MNHEY, CDR2 SVGAGI. This CDR3 is CASSYQGQESSPLHF. For the CDR3, the DNA is TGTGCCAGCAGTTACCAAGGACAGGAATCCTCACCCCTCCACTTT.

This sequence joins TRBV5-1 and TRBJ2-2; TRBD1 matches at 7 bases. Germline V gene sequence: CDR1 SGHRS, CDR2 YFSETQ. The junction had 13 bases not matched to a gene; V was cut back by 5 bases and J by 6 bases. The CDR3 loop spans 16 amino acids. The CDR3 nucleotides are TGCGCCAGCAGTGTCCTAACAGGGGTAGTGGCCGGGGAGCTGTTTTTT. Translating it yields CASSVLTGVVAGELFF. Full variable domain (remainder filled in from reference TRBV5-1 and TRBJ2-2): KAGVTQTPRYLIKTRGQQVTLSCSPISGHRSVSWYQQTPGQGLQFLFEYFSETQRNKGNFPGRFSGRQFSNSRSEMNVSTLELGDSALYLCASSVLTGVVAGELFFGEGSRLTVL.

The chain uses TRBV7-9 and TRBJ2-7; possible D gene TRBD2, 6 bases. Germline CDR1 is SEHNR and CDR2 is FQNEAQ (reference sequence). CDR3 length equals 15 residues. Trimming cost V 5 bases and J 2 bases, with 16 bases left between them. The DNA for the CDR3 is TGTGCCAGCAGCGGGGGACTTCGGATACCCTACGAGCAGTACTTC. Amino acid sequence: CASSGGLRIPYEQYF.

V is TRBV30 and J is TRBJ1-6; 7 positions match TRBD1. The V gene's germline CDR1 is GTSNPN and CDR2 SVGIG (reference sequence). Trimming cost V 3 bases and J 8 bases; bases outside gene matches: 10. This CDR3 region has 15 residues. In nucleotides, the CDR3 is TGTGCCTGGAGGGCACTCGCAGGGGGATATTCACCCCTCCACTTT. Translation gives CAWRALAGGYSPLHF.

The V gene is TRBV15, the J gene TRBJ1-5; D is undetermined. The CDR3 totals 16 residues. Germline lookup yields CDR1 LNHNV and CDR2 YYDKDF (reference sequence). Deletions cut 5 bases from V and 1 base from J, with 15 bases between. CDR3 sequence reads: CATSPRRQVSNQPQHF. The DNA of the CDR3 is TGTGCCACCAGCCCCCGCAGGCAGGTCAGCAATCAGCCCCAGCATTTT.

This chain connects TRBV6-6 to TRBJ1-4; D might be TRBD1 (5 bases). This CDR3 has 14 amino acids. Deletions cut 4 bases from V and 5 bases from J, with 11 bases between. Germline assignment: CDR1 MNHNY and CDR2 SVGAGI (reference sequence). The CDR3 bases are TGTGCCAGCAGTTTTGACAGAAGAAATGAAAAACTGTTTTTT. Its translation is CASSFDRRNEKLFF.

The chain uses TRBV19 and TRBJ2-7, with 9 bases matching TRBD1. After removal of 5 bases from V and 3 bases from J, the junction contained 5 bases not matched to a gene. This CDR3 has 14 amino acids. Germline V gene sequence: CDR1 LNHDA, CDR2 SQIVND (reference sequence). This CDR3 reads CASSERDRVYEQYF. CDR3 nucleotide sequence: TGTGCCAGTAGTGAGCGGGACAGGGTCTACGAGCAGTACTTC.

J is TRBJ1-5 and V is TRBV6-5, with D tentatively TRBD1 (5 bases). V lost 6 bases and J 4 bases, leaving 13 bases between the germline ends. The CDR3 spans 14 residues. The germline gives CDR1 MNHEY, CDR2 SVGAGI. The CDR3 region is CASSRGVGNQPQHF. The DNA for the CDR3 is TGTGCCAGCAGCCGGGGGGTAGGAAATCAGCCCCAGCATTTT.

The CDR3 protein is CASSLGRLGSPLHF. The CDR3 region has the DNA TGTGCCAGCAGCTTGGGGAGGCTGGGGTCACCCCTCCACTTT. The chain carries TRBV5-6 and TRBJ1-6; no reliable D call. With 0 bases removed from V and 10 bases from J, the gap between germline ends came to 11 bases. CDR3 length: 14 amino acids. Germline-derived CDR1 and CDR2 are SGHDT and YYEEEE.

The genes are TRBV19 and TRBJ2-7; TRBD2 matches at 7 bases. J lost 13 bases, V lost 3 bases, and 6 bases had no gene match. The CDR3 is 11 residues long. Germline-derived CDR1 and CDR2 are LNHDA and SQIVND (reference sequence). In nucleotides, the CDR3 is TGTGCCAGTAGTATCCGTGCGGGGGTTTACTTC. Its translation: CASSIRAGVYF.

V is TRBV5-1 and J is TRBJ2-1; TRBD2 matches 7 bases. The V and J ends lost 4 bases and 5 bases, in that order; junction bases with no gene match: 12. The CDR3 covers 16 residues. CDR1 is SGHRS and CDR2 is YFSETQ in the germline V gene. CDR3 sequence: CASSPEGGSPNNEQFF. The CDR3 DNA reads TGCGCCAGCAGCCCCGAAGGCGGGAGCCCCAACAATGAGCAGTTCTTC.

This clone was seen once. This rearrangement joins TRBV19 to TRBJ2-1; D is possibly TRBD2 (7 bases). Germline lookup yields CDR1 LNHDA and CDR2 SQIVND (reference sequence). This CDR3 is built from 14 residues. Deletions cut 11 bases from V and 4 bases from J, with 18 bases between. In DNA, the CDR3 is TGTGCCTCTGACGGGGGGCGCAGGTACAATGAGCAGTTCTTC. This codes for CASDGGRRYNEQFF.

The chain is built from TRBV30 and TRBJ1-1, with D perhaps TRBD1 (5 bases). Trimming took 2 bases from V and 5 from J, leaving 15 bases between them. Germline V CDR1 and CDR2: GTSNPN, SVGIG (reference sequence). The CDR3 runs to 14 residues. CDR3 bases: TGTGCCTGGAGTCCCACACGCCAGGGAACTGAAGCTTTCTTT. Amino acid sequence: CAWSPTRQGTEAFF.

This clone was seen a single time. This chain uses TRBV5-1 with TRBJ2-2, with 9 bases aligning to TRBD2. The CDR3 spans 16 residues. The germline V gene has CDR1 SGHRS and CDR2 YFSETQ. J gave up 5 bases and V 4 bases, and 9 bases lay outside the gene matches. CDR3 sequence reads: CASSQLGLARTGELFF. The DNA of the CDR3 is TGCGCCAGCAGCCAGCTCGGACTAGCGCGGACCGGGGAGCTGTTTTTT.

This clone has just a few counts. The chain combines TRBV4-3 with TRBJ2-3, with TRBD1 as a possible D gene (5 bases). This CDR3 is built from 13 residues. Trimming removed 2 bases at V and 3 bases at J, with 6 bases between. Germline V gene sequence: CDR1 LGHNA, CDR2 YSLEER. CDR3 in DNA: TGCGCCAGCAGCCAACAGGGAACAGATACGCAGTATTTT. Encoded protein: CASSQQGTDTQYF.